This T cell receptor (beta chain) was found in a study of T cell repertoires in cytomegalovirus infection. Study as a whole: An indication of both CMV infection and matching HLA type came from public TCR beta signatures. Study-level findings and limits: HLA-C-restricted CMV clonotypes gave the most frequent clonotype in two of eight donors.

In germline, CDR1 is SGHVS, CDR2 FNYEAQ. This CDR3 comprises 19 residues. Trimming cost V 1 base and J 4 bases, with 22 bases left between them. A single record per CDR3 protein comes from TCRdb applying MiXCR to the reads. The data contain roughly 120,000 distinct CDR3 sequences, over 30% of them singletons. Comments on this clonotype: Its antigen is not known.

The material was CD8+ T cells from cultured PBMCs, obtained from culture after CMV antigen stimulation. This clonotype was sampled from a human donor in good health (CMV status not recorded). Some clones in this sample may be carry-over from other donors' samples. The chain carries TRBV7-6 and TRBJ1-4; no firm D call. DNA of the CDR3: TGTGCCAGCAGCTTAGATCTTAGAGGGATCACACCCGATAATGAAAAACTGTTTTTT. Its protein is CASSLDLRGITPDNEKLFF.